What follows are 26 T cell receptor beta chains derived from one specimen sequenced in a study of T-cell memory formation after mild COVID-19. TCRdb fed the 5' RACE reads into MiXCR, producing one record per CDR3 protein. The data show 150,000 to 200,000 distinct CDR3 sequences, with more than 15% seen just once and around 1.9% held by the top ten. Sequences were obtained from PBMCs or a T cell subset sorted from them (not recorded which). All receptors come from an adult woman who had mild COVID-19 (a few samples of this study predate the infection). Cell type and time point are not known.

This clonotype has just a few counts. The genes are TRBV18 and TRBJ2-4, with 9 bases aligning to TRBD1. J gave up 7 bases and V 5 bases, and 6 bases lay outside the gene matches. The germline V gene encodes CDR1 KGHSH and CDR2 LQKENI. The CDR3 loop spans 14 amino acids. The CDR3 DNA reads TGTGCCAGCTCATCTACCGGGACAGGGAACATTCAGTACTTC. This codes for CASSSTGTGNIQYF.

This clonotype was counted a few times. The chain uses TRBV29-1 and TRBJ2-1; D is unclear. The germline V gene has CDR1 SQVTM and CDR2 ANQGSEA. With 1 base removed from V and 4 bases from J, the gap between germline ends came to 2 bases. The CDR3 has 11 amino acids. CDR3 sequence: CSVEVYNEQFF. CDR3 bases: TGCAGCGTTGAAGTTTACAATGAGCAGTTCTTC.

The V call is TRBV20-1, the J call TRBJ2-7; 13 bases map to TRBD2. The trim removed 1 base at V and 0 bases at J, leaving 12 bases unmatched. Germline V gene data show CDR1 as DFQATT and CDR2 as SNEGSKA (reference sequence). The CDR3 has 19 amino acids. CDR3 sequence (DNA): TGCAGTGCTAGAGGGGGGTTGGGACTAGCGGGAACTTCCTCCTACGAGCAGTACTTC. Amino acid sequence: CSARGGLGLAGTSSYEQYF.

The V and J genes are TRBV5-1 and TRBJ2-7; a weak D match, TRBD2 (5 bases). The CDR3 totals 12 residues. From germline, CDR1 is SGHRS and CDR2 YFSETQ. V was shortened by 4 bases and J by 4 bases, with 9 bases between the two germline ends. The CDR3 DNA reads TGCGCCAGCAGCCCAGACTATTACGAGCAGTACTTC. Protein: CASSPDYYEQYF.

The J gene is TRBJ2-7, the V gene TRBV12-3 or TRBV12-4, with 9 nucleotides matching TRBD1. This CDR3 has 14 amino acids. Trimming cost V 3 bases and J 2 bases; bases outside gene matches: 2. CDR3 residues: CASSFRQGAYEQYF. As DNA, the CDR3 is TGTGCCAGCAGTTTTCGACAGGGGGCCTACGAGCAGTACTTC.

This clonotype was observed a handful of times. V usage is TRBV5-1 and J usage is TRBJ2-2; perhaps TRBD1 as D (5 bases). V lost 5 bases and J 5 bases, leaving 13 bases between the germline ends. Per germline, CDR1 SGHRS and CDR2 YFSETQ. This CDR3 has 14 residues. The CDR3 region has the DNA TGCGCCAGCAGGAACGACGCAGGGACCGGGGAGCTGTTTTTT. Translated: CASRNDAGTGELFF.

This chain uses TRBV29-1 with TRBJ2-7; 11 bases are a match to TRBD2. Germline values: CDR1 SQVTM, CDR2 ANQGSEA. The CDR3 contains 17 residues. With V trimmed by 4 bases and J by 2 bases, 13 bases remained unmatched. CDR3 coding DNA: TGCAGCGTTGTGGCAGATTCTAGCGGGAGGAGCCCCTACGAGCAGTACTTC. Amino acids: CSVVADSSGRSPYEQYF.

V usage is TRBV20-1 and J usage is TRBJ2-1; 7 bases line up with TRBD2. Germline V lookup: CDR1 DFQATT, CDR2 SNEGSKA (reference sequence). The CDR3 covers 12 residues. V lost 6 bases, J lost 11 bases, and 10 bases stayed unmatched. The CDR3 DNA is TGCAGTGCGATCGAAGCGGGAAGGCAGCAGTTCTTC. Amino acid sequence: CSAIEAGRQQFF.

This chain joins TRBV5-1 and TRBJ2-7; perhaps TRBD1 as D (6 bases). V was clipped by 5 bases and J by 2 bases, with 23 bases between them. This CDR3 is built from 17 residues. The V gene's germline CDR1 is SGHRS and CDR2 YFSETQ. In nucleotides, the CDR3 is TGCGCCAGCAGTTATTCCCCTCGGGACAAAGTAACCTACGAGCAGTACTTC. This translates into CASSYSPRDKVTYEQYF.

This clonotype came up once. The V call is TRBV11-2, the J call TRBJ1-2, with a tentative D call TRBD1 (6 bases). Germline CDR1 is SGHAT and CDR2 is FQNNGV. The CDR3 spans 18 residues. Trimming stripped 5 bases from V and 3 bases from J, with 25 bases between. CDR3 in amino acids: CASSPIRGAAHKYYGYTF. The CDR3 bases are TGTGCCAGCAGCCCTATCCGGGGGGCAGCCCACAAGTACTATGGCTACACCTTC.

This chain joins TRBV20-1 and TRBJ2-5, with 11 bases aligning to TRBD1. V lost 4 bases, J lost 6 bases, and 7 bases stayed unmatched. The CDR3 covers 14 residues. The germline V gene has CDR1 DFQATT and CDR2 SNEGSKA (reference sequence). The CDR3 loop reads CSAKAGQGAKTQYF. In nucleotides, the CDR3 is TGCAGTGCTAAAGCTGGACAGGGGGCGAAGACCCAGTACTTC.

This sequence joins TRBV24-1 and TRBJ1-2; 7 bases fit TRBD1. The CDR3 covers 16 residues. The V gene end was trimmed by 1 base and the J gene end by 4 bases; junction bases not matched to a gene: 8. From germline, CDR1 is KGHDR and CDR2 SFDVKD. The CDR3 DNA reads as TGTGCCACCAGTGATTTCAGGGGGAATGGGGGCTATGGCTACACCTTC. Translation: CATSDFRGNGGYGYTF.

The CDR3 DNA sequence: TGCAGCGTTGAGGTAGGGGGCGAAAACATTCAGTACTTC. It yields the protein CSVEVGGENIQYF. V and J are TRBV29-1 and TRBJ2-4; the match to TRBD1 covers 7 bases. V lost 3 bases and J lost 5; bases outside the gene matches: 4. Germline lookup yields CDR1 SQVTM and CDR2 ANQGSEA. The CDR3 has 13 residues.

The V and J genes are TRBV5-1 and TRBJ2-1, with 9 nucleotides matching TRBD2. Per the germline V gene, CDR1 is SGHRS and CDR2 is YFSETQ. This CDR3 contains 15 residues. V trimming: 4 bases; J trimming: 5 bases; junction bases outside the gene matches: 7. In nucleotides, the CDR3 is TGCGCCAGCAGCGCGGGACTAGCCGTCCACAATGAGCAGTTCTTC. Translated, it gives CASSAGLAVHNEQFF. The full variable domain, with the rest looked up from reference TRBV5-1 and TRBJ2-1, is KAGVTQTPRYLIKTRGQQVTLSCSPISGHRSVSWYQQTPGQGLQFLFEYFSETQRNKGNFPGRFSGRQFSNSRSEMNVSTLELGDSALYLCASSAGLAVHNEQFFGPGTRLTVL.

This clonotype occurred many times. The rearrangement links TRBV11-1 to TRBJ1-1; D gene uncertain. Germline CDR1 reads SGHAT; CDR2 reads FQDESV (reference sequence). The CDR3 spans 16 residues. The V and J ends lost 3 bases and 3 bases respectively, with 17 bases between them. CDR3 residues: CASSLLIGFTDTEAFF. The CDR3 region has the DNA TGTGCCAGCAGCTTGCTAATTGGTTTTACGGACACTGAAGCTTTCTTT.

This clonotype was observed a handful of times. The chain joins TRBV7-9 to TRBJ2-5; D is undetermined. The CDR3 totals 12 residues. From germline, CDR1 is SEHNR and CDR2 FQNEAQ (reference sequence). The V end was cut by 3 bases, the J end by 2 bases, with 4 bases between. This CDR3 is CASSFAQETQYF. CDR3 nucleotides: TGTGCCAGCAGCTTCGCACAAGAGACCCAGTACTTC.

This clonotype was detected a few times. CDR3 DNA: TGTGCCAGCAGCGTCGGGACGGATCTCTCCGAGCAGTACTTC. Its protein is CASSVGTDLSEQYF. The rearrangement links TRBV7-2 to TRBJ2-7, with D perhaps being TRBD1 or TRBD2 (5 bases each). The CDR3 contains 14 residues. Germline V CDR1 and CDR2: SGHTA, FQGNSA. Trimming pared 5 bases from V and 6 bases from J, leaving 17 bases between. The full variable domain, in which reference TRBV7-2 and TRBJ2-7 provide the parts outside the CDR3, is GAGVSQSPSNKVTEKGKDVELRCDPISGHTALYWYRQSLGQGLEFLIYFQGNSAPDKSGLPSDRFSAERTGGSVSTLTIQRTQQEDSAVYLCASSVGTDLSEQYFGPGTRLTVT.

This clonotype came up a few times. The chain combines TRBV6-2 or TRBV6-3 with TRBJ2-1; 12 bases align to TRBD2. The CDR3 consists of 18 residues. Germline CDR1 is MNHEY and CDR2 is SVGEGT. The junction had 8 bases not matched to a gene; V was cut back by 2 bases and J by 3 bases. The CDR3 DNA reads TGTGCCAGCAGTTACCGGCTAGCGGGGGGGAGGGGCTACAATGAGCAGTTCTTC. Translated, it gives CASSYRLAGGRGYNEQFF.

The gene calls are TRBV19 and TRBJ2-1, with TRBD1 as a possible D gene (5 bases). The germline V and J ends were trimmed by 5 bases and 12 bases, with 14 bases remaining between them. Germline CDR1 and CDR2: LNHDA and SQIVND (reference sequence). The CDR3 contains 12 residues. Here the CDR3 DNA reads TGTGCCAGTAGTCCGGGCAGGGCGCGGCAGTTCTTC. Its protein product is CASSPGRARQFF.

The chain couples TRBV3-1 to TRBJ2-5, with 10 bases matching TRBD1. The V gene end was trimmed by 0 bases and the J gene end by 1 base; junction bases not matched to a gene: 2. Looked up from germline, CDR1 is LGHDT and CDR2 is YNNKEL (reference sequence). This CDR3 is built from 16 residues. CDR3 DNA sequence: TGTGCCAGCAGCCAAGATCGGGACAGGGGCCAAGAGACCCAGTACTTC. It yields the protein CASSQDRDRGQETQYF.

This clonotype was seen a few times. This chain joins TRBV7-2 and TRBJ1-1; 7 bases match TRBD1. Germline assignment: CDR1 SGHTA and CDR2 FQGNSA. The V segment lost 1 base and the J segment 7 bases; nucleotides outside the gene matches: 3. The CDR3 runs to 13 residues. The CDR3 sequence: CASSLDQGGEAFF. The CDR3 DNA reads TGTGCCAGCAGCTTAGACCAGGGGGGTGAAGCTTTCTTT.

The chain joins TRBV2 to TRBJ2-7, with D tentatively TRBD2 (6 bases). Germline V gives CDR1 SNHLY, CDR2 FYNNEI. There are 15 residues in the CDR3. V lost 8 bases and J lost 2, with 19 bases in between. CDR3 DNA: TGTGCCAGCTCCGGGTGGCGGGACGGTACCTACGAGCAGTACTTC. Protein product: CASSGWRDGTYEQYF.

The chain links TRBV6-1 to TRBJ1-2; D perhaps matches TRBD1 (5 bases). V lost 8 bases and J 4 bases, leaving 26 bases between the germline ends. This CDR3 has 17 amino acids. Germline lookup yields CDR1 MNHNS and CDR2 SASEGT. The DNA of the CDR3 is TGTGCCAGCCACTCCCTACCTGGGGGGGGAGAGAGCTATGGCTACACCTTC. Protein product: CASHSLPGGGESYGYTF.

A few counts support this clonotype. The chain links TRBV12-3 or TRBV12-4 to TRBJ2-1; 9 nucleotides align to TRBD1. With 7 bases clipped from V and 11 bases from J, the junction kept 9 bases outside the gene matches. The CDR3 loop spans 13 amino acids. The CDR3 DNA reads TGTGCCAGCACCCCGGGACAGGGTGGGCAGCAGTTCTTC. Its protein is CASTPGQGGQQFF.

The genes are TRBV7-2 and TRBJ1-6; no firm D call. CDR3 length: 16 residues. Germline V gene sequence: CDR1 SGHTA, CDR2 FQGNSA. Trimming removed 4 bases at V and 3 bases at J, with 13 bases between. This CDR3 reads CASSSLQSDYNSPLHF. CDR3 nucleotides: TGTGCCAGCAGCTCCCTTCAGAGCGACTATAATTCACCCCTCCACTTT.

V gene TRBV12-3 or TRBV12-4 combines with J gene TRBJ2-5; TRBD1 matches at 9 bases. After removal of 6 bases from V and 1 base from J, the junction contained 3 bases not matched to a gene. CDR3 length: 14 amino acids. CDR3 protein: CASRWGQGQETQYF. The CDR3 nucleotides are TGTGCCAGCAGATGGGGACAGGGCCAAGAGACCCAGTACTTC.